These T cell receptor beta chains were read from a single sample in a study of CD8 T cells in Susac syndrome. TCRdb redid the calling of the immunoSEQ multiplex PCR reads with MiXCR, one entry per CDR3 protein. The repertoire consists of hundreds of thousands of distinct CDR3 sequences, with around nine tenths occurring once and the leading ten covering roughly 0.17%. What was sequenced was CD8+ T cells from PBMCs. These receptors came from a human donor with multiple sclerosis. Both conserved end residues are part of each CDR3. D genes are given only for firm matches. The listing skips clone size in some rows; elsewhere it reads once, few, many or a size class.

size,D,J,V,CDR3,DNA
-,TRBD1,TRBJ2-5,TRBV4-3,CASSQVGSTGGRLETQYF,TGCGCCAGCAGCCAAGTTGGGAGTACAGGGGGCCGTTTGGAGACCCAGTACTTC
once,-,TRBJ2-4,TRBV28,CASTNVGQLAKNIQYF,TGTGCCAGCACCAACGTCGGACAACTAGCCAAAAACATTCAGTACTTC
-,TRBD2,TRBJ2-7,TRBV28,CASSLPPGGGDPYEQYF,TGTGCCAGCAGTTTACCACCTGGCGGGGGGGATCCCTACGAGCAGTACTTC
-,-,TRBJ1-2,TRBV11-2,CASSLDRTYYGYTF,TGTGCCAGCAGCTTAGACAGAACCTACTATGGCTACACCTTC
-,-,TRBJ2-5,TRBV7-9,CASSIRRDTQETQYF,TGTGCCAGCAGCATACGCCGGGACACACAAGAGACCCAGTACTTC
-,-,TRBJ2-3,TRBV28,CASSSLPGLSPDTQYF,TGTGCCAGCAGTTCCCTTCCGGGGCTATCCCCAGATACGCAGTATTTT
once,-,TRBJ2-5,TRBV12-3/TRBV12-4,CASSFDSQETQYF,TGTGCCAGCAGTTTCGACAGCCAAGAGACCCAGTACTTC
-,-,TRBJ2-7,TRBV18,CASSPGGSTYEQYF,TGTGCCAGCTCACCAGGGGGGTCGACCTACGAGCAGTACTTC
once,-,TRBJ2-3,TRBV7-8,CASSSVGGSVTDTQYF,TGTGCCAGCAGCTCGGTAGGGGGGAGCGTCACAGATACGCAGTATTTT
-,-,TRBJ2-7,TRBV4-3,CASSQEWLLRDHSYEQYF,TGCGCCAGCAGCCAAGAATGGCTCCTCCGGGACCACTCCTACGAGCAGTACTTC
-,-,TRBJ2-7,TRBV2,CASSTDPYEQYF,TGTGCCAGCAGTACGGACCCCTACGAGCAGTACTTC
-,-,TRBJ2-7,TRBV6-2/TRBV6-3,CASSWRTQTYEQYF,TGTGCCAGCAGTTGGAGGACGCAGACCTACGAGCAGTACTTC
-,-,TRBJ2-1,TRBV5-1,CASRSTDYNEQFF,TGCGCCAGCAGGTCGACAGACTACAATGAGCAGTTCTTC
-,TRBD1,TRBJ2-3,TRBV14,CASSLWTGGTDTQYF,TGTGCCAGCAGCTTATGGACAGGGGGCACAGATACGCAGTATTTT
-,-,TRBJ2-1,TRBV19,CASSRDQSPYNEQFF,TGTGCCAGTAGTAGGGACCAGTCACCCTACAATGAGCAGTTCTTC
-,TRBD1,TRBJ1-2,TRBV28,CASNPLGTGGGYTF,TGTGCCAGCAACCCCCTCGGGACAGGGGGAGGCTACACCTTC
once,TRBD1,TRBJ2-2,TRBV7-9,CASNDPWGTGAAGELFF,TGTGCCAGCAACGACCCGTGGGGGACAGGGGCTGCCGGGGAGCTGTTTTTT
-,-,TRBJ1-5,TRBV20-1,CSARGPDSLGNQPQHF,TGCAGTGCTAGAGGTCCGGACTCCCTTGGCAATCAGCCCCAGCATTTT
-,TRBD2,TRBJ2-1,TRBV4-3,CASSQLAGVTSSSYNEQFF,TGCGCCAGCAGCCAACTAGCGGGGGTAACCTCGAGCTCCTACAATGAGCAGTTCTTC
-,TRBD2,TRBJ2-3,TRBV28,CASSSGGDTQYF,TGTGCCAGCAGTTCGGGGGGAGATACGCAGTATTTT
-,-,TRBJ2-1,TRBV6-5,CASSYMEGSYNEQFF,TGTGCCAGCAGTTATATGGAGGGTTCCTACAATGAGCAGTTCTTC
-,TRBD1,TRBJ2-4,TRBV20-1,CSAHPGQENIQYF,TGCAGTGCCCATCCGGGACAGGAAAACATTCAGTACTTC
-,-,TRBJ1-2,TRBV28,CASRANYGYTF,TGTGCCAGCCGGGCTAACTATGGCTACACCTTC
-,-,TRBJ1-2,TRBV7-9,CASSPRESEDNYGYTF,TGTGCCAGCAGCCCAAGGGAGTCTGAGGATAACTATGGCTACACCTTC
-,-,TRBJ1-1,TRBV20-1,CSARDQGRVGTEAFF,TGCAGTGCTAGAGATCAGGGCAGGGTGGGCACTGAAGCTTTCTTT
-,TRBD2,TRBJ2-1,TRBV2,CASLLSGRAFEQFF,TGTGCCAGCTTACTAAGCGGGAGGGCCTTTGAGCAGTTCTTC
-,TRBD1,TRBJ2-5,TRBV2,CASIPGGASRTQYF,TGTGCCAGCATTCCAGGGGGCGCATCGCGGACCCAGTACTTC
-,-,TRBJ2-1,TRBV7-6,CASRPTLGREPGYNEQFF,TGTGCCAGCAGACCCACTCTCGGACGGGAGCCCGGCTACAATGAGCAGTTCTTC
-,TRBD2,TRBJ2-3,TRBV12-3/TRBV12-4,CAGSFGGGSTDTQYF,TGTGCCGGCAGTTTTGGCGGGGGGAGCACAGATACGCAGTATTTT
-,-,TRBJ2-5,TRBV7-2,CASSLELGHFGETQYF,TGTGCCAGCAGCTTAGAGTTAGGACACTTTGGGGAGACCCAGTACTTC
-,-,TRBJ1-3,TRBV28,CASRNRGSENTIYF,TGTGCCAGCAGGAACCGTGGATCTGAAAACACCATATATTTT
-,-,TRBJ2-5,TRBV28,CASSKFDSGETQYF,TGTGCCAGCAGTAAATTCGACAGTGGAGAGACCCAGTACTTC
once,-,TRBJ2-1,TRBV4-3,CASSRTEVNEQFF,TGCGCCAGCAGCCGTACCGAGGTAAATGAGCAGTTCTTC
-,TRBD2,TRBJ2-1,TRBV20-1,CSAREVPRGDYNEQFF,TGCAGTGCTAGAGAGGTTCCGCGGGGGGACTACAATGAGCAGTTCTTC
few,-,TRBJ2-1,TRBV29-1,CSVQGGSNNEQFF,TGCAGCGTACAGGGTGGTTCCAACAATGAGCAGTTCTTC
-,TRBD1,TRBJ1-2,TRBV7-9,CASSPGQGAYGYTF,TGTGCCAGCAGCCCTGGACAGGGGGCGTATGGCTACACCTTC